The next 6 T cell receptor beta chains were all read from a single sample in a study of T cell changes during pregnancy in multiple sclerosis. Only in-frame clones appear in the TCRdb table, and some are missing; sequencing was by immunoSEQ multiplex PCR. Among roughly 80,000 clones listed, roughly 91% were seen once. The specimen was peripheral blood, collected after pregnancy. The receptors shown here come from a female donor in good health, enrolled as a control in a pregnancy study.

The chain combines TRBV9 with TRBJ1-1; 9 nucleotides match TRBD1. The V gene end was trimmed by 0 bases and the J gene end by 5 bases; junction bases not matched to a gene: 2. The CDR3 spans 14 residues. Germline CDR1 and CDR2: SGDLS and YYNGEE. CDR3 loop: CASSVGQGETEAFF. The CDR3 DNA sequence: TGTGCCAGCAGCGTAGGACAGGGGGAGACTGAAGCTTTCTTT.

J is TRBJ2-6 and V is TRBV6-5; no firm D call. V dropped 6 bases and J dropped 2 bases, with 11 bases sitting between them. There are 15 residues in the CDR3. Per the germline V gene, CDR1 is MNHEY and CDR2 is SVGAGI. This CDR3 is CASSYLKTGANVLTF. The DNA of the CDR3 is TGTGCCAGCAGCTACCTAAAGACTGGGGCCAACGTCCTGACTTTC.

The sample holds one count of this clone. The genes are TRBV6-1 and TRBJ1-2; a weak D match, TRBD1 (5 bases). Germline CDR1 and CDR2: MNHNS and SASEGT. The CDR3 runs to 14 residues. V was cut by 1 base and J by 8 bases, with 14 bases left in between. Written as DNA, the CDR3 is TGTGCCAGCAGTGAAGGCAGGGCGTCGGGCGGCTACACCTTC. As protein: CASSEGRASGGYTF.

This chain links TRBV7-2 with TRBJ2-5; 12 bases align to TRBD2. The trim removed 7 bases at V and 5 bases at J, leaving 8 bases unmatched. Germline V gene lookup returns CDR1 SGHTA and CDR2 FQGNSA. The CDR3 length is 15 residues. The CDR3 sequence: CASNLAGGPGETQYF. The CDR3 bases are TGTGCCAGCAACCTAGCGGGAGGGCCGGGGGAGACCCAGTACTTC.

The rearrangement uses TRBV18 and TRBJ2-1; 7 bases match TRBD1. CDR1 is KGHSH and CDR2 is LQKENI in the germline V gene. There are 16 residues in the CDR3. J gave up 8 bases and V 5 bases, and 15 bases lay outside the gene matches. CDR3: CASSADRAPQRDEQFF. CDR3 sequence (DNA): TGTGCCAGCTCAGCTGACAGGGCCCCACAGAGGGATGAGCAGTTCTTC.

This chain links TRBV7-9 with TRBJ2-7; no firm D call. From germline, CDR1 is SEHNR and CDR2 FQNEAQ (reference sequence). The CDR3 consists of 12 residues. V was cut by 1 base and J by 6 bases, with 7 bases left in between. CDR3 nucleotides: TGTGCCAGCAGCTTAGTCGGTAGCGAGCAGTACTTC. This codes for CASSLVGSEQYF.